This is a list of T cell receptor beta chains from one sample in a study of early stage breast cancer tumors. The protocol was immunoSEQ multiplex PCR, while the TCRdb copy is restricted to in-frame clones and leaves out a portion. This sample has about 11,000 clones; about 78% occur once, and the top ten carry around a fifth. The sample comprised breast tumor tissue. These receptors all stem from a person aged 40 to 49 with breast cancer. Each CDR3 is given with its conserved first and last residue. A D gene is named only where the DNA matches it firmly. A clone size is listed for some rows: how often the clone was seen (once, few, many), or a class if it is expanded.

J gene,V gene,clone size,D gene,CDR3 protein,CDR3 DNA
TRBJ1-2,TRBV7-9,NA,TRBD1,CASSSDRDYGYTF,TGTGCCAGCAGTTCCGACAGGGACTATGGCTACACCTTC
TRBJ2-5,TRBV5-5,few,NA,CASLDEGLETQYF,TGTGCCAGCCTAGACGAGGGATTGGAGACCCAGTACTTC
TRBJ2-1,TRBV27,few,TRBD1,CASSLSIQGANEQFF,TGTGCCAGCAGTTTATCGATTCAGGGGGCGAATGAGCAGTTCTTC
TRBJ2-7,TRBV27,NA,NA,CASSLEPGQGYEQYF,TGTGCCAGCAGTTTAGAGCCAGGTCAGGGGTACGAGCAGTACTTC
TRBJ2-3,TRBV6-4,NA,TRBD1,CASSDGTGADTQYF,TGTGCCAGCAGTGACGGGACAGGGGCAGATACGCAGTATTTT
TRBJ1-4,TRBV5-5,NA,TRBD1,CASSLNRDRGGANEKLFF,TGTGCCAGCAGCTTGAACCGGGACAGGGGAGGGGCTAATGAAAAACTGTTTTTT
TRBJ2-2,TRBV11-2,once,NA,CASSLAGRGELFF,TGTGCCAGCAGCTTAGCGGGGAGAGGGGAGCTGTTTTTT
TRBJ1-4,TRBV6-1,NA,NA,CASSAGGNEKLFF,TGTGCCAGCAGTGCGGGGGGAAATGAAAAACTGTTTTTT
TRBJ1-1,TRBV19,NA,NA,CASSLTFYSNTEAFF,TGTGCCAGTAGTCTCACGTTCTATTCGAACACTGAAGCTTTCTTT
TRBJ2-6,TRBV19,few,TRBD1,CASTQAPGGATGANVLTF,TGTGCCAGTACTCAAGCCCCAGGGGGCGCAACTGGGGCCAACGTCCTGACTTTC
TRBJ1-2,TRBV5-4,NA,TRBD1,CASSVQGVANYGYTF,TGTGCCAGCAGCGTGCAGGGGGTTGCTAACTATGGCTACACCTTC
TRBJ2-1,TRBV27,NA,NA,CASSLSDLNEQFF,TGTGCCAGCAGTTTATCGGATCTCAATGAGCAGTTCTTC
TRBJ1-2,TRBV11-3,NA,TRBD1,CASSSGTGGYGYTF,TGTGCCAGCAGCTCCGGGACAGGGGGGTATGGCTACACCTTC
TRBJ2-1,TRBV21-1,NA,NA,CASSKVTSGRQFF,TGTGCCAGCAGCAAAGTGACTAGCGGGAGACAGTTCTTC
TRBJ1-1,TRBV6-4,NA,TRBD1,CASRRQGGNTEAFF,TGTGCCAGCAGACGACAGGGGGGGAACACTGAAGCTTTCTTT
TRBJ2-7,TRBV19,NA,TRBD2,CASSRGLAGGYEQYF,TGTGCCAGTAGCAGGGGACTAGCGGGAGGATACGAGCAGTACTTC
TRBJ2-4,TRBV18,NA,TRBD1,CASSPVSGQGKNIQYF,TGTGCCAGCTCACCAGTCTCCGGACAGGGCAAAAACATTCAGTACTTC
TRBJ2-1,TRBV21-1,NA,NA,CASSLFLTGLRRADEQFF,TGTGCCAGCAGCCTATTTTTGACAGGTCTCCGGCGTGCGGATGAGCAGTTCTTC
TRBJ2-7,TRBV7-9,NA,NA,CASSSDSTGPTYEQYF,TGTGCCAGCAGCTCGGATTCGACAGGACCCACCTACGAGCAGTACTTC
TRBJ1-1,TRBV11-2,once,NA,CASSFGNTEAFF,TGTGCCAGCAGCTTCGGGAACACTGAAGCTTTCTTT
TRBJ1-2,TRBV12-5,few,TRBD1,CASGRLSRGRWYGYTF,TGTGCTAGTGGACGCCTAAGTAGGGGGCGATGGTATGGCTACACCTTC
TRBJ2-1,TRBV5-8,NA,NA,CASSPGTSRSEQFF,TGTGCCAGCAGTCCCGGGACTTCCAGGAGTGAGCAGTTCTTC
TRBJ1-2,TRBV4-2,NA,NA,CASSQEQLYGYTF,TGTGCCAGCAGCCAAGAACAGTTGTATGGCTACACCTTC
TRBJ1-1,TRBV10-2,NA,NA,CASRSGKANTEAFF,TGCGCCAGCAGGTCAGGGAAGGCGAACACTGAAGCTTTCTTT
TRBJ1-4,TRBV12-5,NA,NA,CARLVGEALGRGTNEKLFF,TGTGCTAGGTTAGTAGGGGAGGCTTTAGGGCGCGGAACTAATGAAAAACTGTTTTTT
TRBJ2-2,TRBV30,NA,NA,CAWSRYTGELFF,TGTGCCTGGAGTCGATACACCGGGGAGCTGTTTTTT